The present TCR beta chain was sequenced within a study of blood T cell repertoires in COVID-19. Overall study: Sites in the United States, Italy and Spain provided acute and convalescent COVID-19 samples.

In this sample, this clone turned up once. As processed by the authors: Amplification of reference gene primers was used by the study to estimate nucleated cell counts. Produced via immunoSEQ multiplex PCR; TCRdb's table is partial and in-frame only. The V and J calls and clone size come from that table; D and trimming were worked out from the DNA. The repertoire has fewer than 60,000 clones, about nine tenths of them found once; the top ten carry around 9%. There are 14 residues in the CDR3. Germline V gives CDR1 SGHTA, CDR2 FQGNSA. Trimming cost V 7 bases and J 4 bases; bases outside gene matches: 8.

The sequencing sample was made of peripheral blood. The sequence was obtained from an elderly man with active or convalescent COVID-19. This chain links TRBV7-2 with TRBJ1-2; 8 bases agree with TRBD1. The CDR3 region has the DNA TGTGCCAGCAAACGGGGACAGGAAGTCTATGGCTACACCTTC. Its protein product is CASKRGQEVYGYTF.